This entry lists 7 T cell receptor beta chains sequenced from one sample in a study of T cell repertoires in cytomegalovirus infection. TCRdb re-derived calls from the reads in MiXCR, one entry per CDR3 protein. The data contain nearly 650,000 distinct CDR3 sequences, 20% to 30% of them singletons. The material sequenced was CD8+ T cells from PBMCs. These receptors were taken from a human donor in good health (CMV status not recorded). Some clones in this sample may be carry-over from other donors' samples.

The chain uses TRBV20-1 and TRBJ2-7, with 8 bases that match TRBD1. This CDR3 is built from 14 residues. Germline V CDR1 and CDR2: DFQATT, SNEGSKA (reference sequence). V lost 1 base to trimming and J lost 2 bases; unmatched junction nucleotides: 4. The CDR3 region has the DNA TGCAGTGCTAGAGGACAGGGGACCCCCTACGAGCAGTACTTC. This gives the protein CSARGQGTPYEQYF.

The rearrangement joins TRBV25-1 to TRBJ2-2, with 10 bases aligning to TRBD1. Losses at the gene ends were 1 base for V and 5 bases for J; bases not matched to a gene: 4. Germline assignment: CDR1 MGHDK and CDR2 SYGVNS. The CDR3 spans 16 residues. CDR3 sequence (DNA): TGTGCCAGCAGTGAATGGACAGGGGGAACAACCGGGGAGCTGTTTTTT. It yields the protein CASSEWTGGTTGELFF.

There are a few counts of this clonotype. The chain employs TRBV4-2 and TRBJ2-1; the D gene is possibly TRBD2 (5 bases). With 0 bases removed from V and 8 bases from J, the gap between germline ends came to 17 bases. The CDR3 is 16 residues long. From germline, CDR1 is LGHNA and CDR2 YNFKEQ. The CDR3, as DNA: TGTGCCAGCAGCCAAGATGGCTCGGGGAAGAAGTATGAGCAGTTCTTC. Encoded protein: CASSQDGSGKKYEQFF.

This clonotype turned up a few times. The chain has TRBV25-1 and TRBJ2-3; the D is unclear. The V gene lost 2 bases and the J gene lost 3 bases, with 15 bases spanning the gap. Germline CDR1 and CDR2: MGHDK and SYGVNS. The CDR3 totals 16 residues. The CDR3: CASSERAYFWTDTQYF. CDR3 sequence (DNA): TGTGCCAGCAGTGAAAGGGCGTATTTTTGGACAGATACGCAGTATTTT.

This chain links TRBV14 with TRBJ1-1; D is uncertain. Germline V gene data show CDR1 as SGHDN and CDR2 as FVKESK. V was clipped by 1 base and J by 4 bases, with 13 bases between them. This CDR3 region has 15 residues. The CDR3 is CASSQGKAARTEAFF. CDR3 sequence (DNA): TGTGCCAGCAGCCAAGGGAAGGCGGCTCGCACTGAAGCTTTCTTT.

This rearrangement joins TRBV15 to TRBJ2-1; D gene unclear. The V end lost 3 bases, the J end lost 6 bases, and 15 bases lay between the germline ends. The CDR3 is 15 amino acids. The germline gives CDR1 LNHNV, CDR2 YYDKDF (reference sequence). CDR3 sequence reads: CATSSASLTPNEQFF. The CDR3 nucleotides read TGTGCCACCAGCAGCGCATCGTTAACCCCCAATGAGCAGTTCTTC.

The chain couples TRBV7-9 to TRBJ1-3, with D perhaps TRBD1 (5 bases). CDR1 is SEHNR and CDR2 is FQNEAQ in the germline V gene (reference sequence). CDR3 length: 16 residues. The V end was cut by 2 bases, the J end by 0 bases, with 11 bases between. The CDR3 sequence is CASSLFTGHSGNTIYF. CDR3 DNA sequence: TGTGCCAGCAGCTTATTTACAGGCCACTCTGGAAACACCATATATTTT.